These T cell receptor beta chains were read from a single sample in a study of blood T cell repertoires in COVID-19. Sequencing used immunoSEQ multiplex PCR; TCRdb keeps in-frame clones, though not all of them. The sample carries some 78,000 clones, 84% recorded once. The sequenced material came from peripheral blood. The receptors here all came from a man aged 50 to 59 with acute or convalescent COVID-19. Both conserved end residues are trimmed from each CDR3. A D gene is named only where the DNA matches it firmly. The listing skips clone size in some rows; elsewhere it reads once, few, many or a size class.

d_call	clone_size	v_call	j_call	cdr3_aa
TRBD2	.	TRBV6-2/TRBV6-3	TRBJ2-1	ASSYSGGRAYNEQF
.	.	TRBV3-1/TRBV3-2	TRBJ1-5	ASSQESGGLVQPQH
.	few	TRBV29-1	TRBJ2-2	SVRQGSTGELF
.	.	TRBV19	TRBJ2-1	ASSISRGNEQF
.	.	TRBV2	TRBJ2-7	ASSDTAYEQY
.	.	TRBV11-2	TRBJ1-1	ASSGLKGAGGTEAF
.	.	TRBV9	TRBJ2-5	ASTQGGAQETQY
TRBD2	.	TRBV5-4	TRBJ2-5	ASSVSGRLGETQY
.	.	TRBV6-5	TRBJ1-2	ASSPSTHYGYT
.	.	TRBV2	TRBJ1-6	ASRREVFGSPLH
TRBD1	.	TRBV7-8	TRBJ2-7	ASRLAGQGTYEQY
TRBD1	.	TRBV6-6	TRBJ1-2	ASIGQGLFYGYT
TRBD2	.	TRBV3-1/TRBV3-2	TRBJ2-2	ASSQGSGGINTGELF
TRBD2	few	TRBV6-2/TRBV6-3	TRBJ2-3	ASSYPAGLAGRGTDTQY
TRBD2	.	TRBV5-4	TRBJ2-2	ASSRSGLAGTGELF
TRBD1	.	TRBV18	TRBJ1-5	ASSPGQGEPQH
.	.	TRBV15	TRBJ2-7	ATSSPRGKYEQY
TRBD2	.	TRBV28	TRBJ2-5	ASSLYGLAGLQETQY
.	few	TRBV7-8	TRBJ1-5	ASSPTNQPQH
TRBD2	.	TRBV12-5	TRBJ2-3	ASGSLAGYLGDTQY
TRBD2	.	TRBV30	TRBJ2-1	AWSEGAGGGYNEQF
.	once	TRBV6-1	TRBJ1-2	ASSERRDSYGYT
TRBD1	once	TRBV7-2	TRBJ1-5	ASSLNRGSNQPQH
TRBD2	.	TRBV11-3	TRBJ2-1	ASSLAGGGGQF
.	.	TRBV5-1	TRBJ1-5	ASTRGEGQPQH
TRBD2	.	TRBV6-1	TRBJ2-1	ASSLGTNQQF
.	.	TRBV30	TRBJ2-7	AWSARLPKAHYEQY
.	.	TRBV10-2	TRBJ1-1	ASSLQWLTTEAF
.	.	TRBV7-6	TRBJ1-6	ASSLSGSSSYNSPLH
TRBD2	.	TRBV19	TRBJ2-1	ASSIGRGGLVEQF
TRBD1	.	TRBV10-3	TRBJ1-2	AISVQGGTAYGYT
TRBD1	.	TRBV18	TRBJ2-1	ASSRGQLVKNEQF
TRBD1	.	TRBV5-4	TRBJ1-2	ASSPGQGFGYT
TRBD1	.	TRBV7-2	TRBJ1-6	ASSSGQYPSSPLH
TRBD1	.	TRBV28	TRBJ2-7	ASSDRVQEQY
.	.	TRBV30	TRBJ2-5	AWTQQWVSETQY